These 21 T cell receptor beta chains were sequenced from one sample in a study of T cell changes during pregnancy in multiple sclerosis. The assay was immunoSEQ multiplex PCR, and TCRdb's table has in-frame clones only and misses some. Of approximately 66,000 clones detected, 90% to 95% appear once; the ten largest clones hold roughly 5.2%. Sequenced material: CD8+ T cells from peripheral blood mononuclear cells, taken before pregnancy. These receptors were collected from a female donor with multiple sclerosis, enrolled in a pregnancy study.

The chain carries TRBV2 and TRBJ2-7; a weak D match, TRBD2 (5 bases). This CDR3 spans 12 amino acids. CDR1 and CDR2 (germline): SNHLY, FYNNEI. With 7 bases removed from V and 6 bases from J, the gap between germline ends came to 13 bases. CDR3 residues: CASIKEGGEQYF. The CDR3 DNA is TGTGCCAGCATCAAAGAGGGTGGCGAGCAGTACTTC.

The genes are TRBV15 and TRBJ2-7; a possible D gene is TRBD2 (7 bases). Trimming took 11 bases from V and 4 from J, leaving 15 bases between them. The CDR3 consists of 12 residues. Germline V lookup: CDR1 LNHNV, CDR2 YYDKDF (reference sequence). The CDR3 region is CAASQGGYEQYF. DNA for the CDR3: TGTGCCGCGTCACAGGGAGGGTACGAGCAGTACTTC.

The chain couples TRBV19 to TRBJ1-3; D not resolved. Germline V gene data show CDR1 as LNHDA and CDR2 as SQIVND (reference sequence). Trimming took off 7 bases at V and 0 bases at J, with 13 bases between the two ends. The CDR3 is 15 residues long. DNA of the CDR3: TGTGCCAGTACCCCAGGACTTATCTCTGGAAACACCATATATTTT. The encoded protein is CASTPGLISGNTIYF.

This clone occurred once. The V call is TRBV25-1, the J call TRBJ2-1; 8 bases are a match to TRBD1. The germline gives CDR1 MGHDK, CDR2 SYGVNS. CDR3 size: 14 residues. V was clipped by 6 bases and J by 5 bases; unmatched bases: 6. The CDR3 coding sequence is TGTGCCAGCAGCGGGACAGGCGGGAACAATGAGCAGTTCTTC. Protein sequence: CASSGTGGNNEQFF.

This clone was seen just once. The rearrangement links TRBV6-5 to TRBJ2-7; D gene unclear. V was clipped by 2 bases and J by 5 bases, with 4 bases between them. This CDR3 region has 11 residues. The germline gives CDR1 MNHEY, CDR2 SVGAGI. This CDR3 is CASSYGHEQYF. For the CDR3, the DNA is TGTGCCAGCAGTTACGGGCACGAGCAGTACTTC.

The chain combines TRBV6-6 with TRBJ2-7, with 9 bases lining up with TRBD2. CDR3 length: 15 residues. Germline V gene lookup returns CDR1 MNHNY and CDR2 SVGAGI (reference sequence). Germline trimming cut 7 bases from V and 2 bases from J; bases unmatched to any gene: 9. The CDR3 DNA is TGTGCCAGCAAGTCGCCTAGCGGGGAGACCTACGAGCAGTACTTC. Translating gives CASKSPSGETYEQYF.

V is TRBV18 and J is TRBJ2-1; no clear D. With 1 base removed from V and 6 bases from J, the gap between germline ends came to 7 bases. The CDR3 extends over 13 amino acids. CDR1 and CDR2 (germline): KGHSH, LQKENI. The CDR3 DNA follows: TGTGCCAGCTCACCACTGGCTGGCAATGAGCAGTTCTTC. Its translation: CASSPLAGNEQFF.

This clone was picked up one time. The rearrangement joins TRBV4-1 to TRBJ1-4; tentatively, D is TRBD1 (5 bases). Germline V lookup: CDR1 MGHRA, CDR2 YSYEKL. The V gene lost 3 bases and the J gene lost 8 bases, with 19 bases spanning the gap. This CDR3 is built from 16 residues. The DNA of the CDR3 is TGCGCCAGCAGCCATTTGGCGGGGCAGGGAGGCGAAAAACTGTTTTTT. Protein: CASSHLAGQGGEKLFF.

This chain connects TRBV9 to TRBJ2-1; TRBD1 matches 8 bases. Germline-derived CDR1 and CDR2 are SGDLS and YYNGEE. CDR3 length: 19 residues. Losses at the gene ends were 1 base for V and 3 bases for J; bases not matched to a gene: 15. CDR3: CASSVPTGADRVDYNEQFF. CDR3 nucleotide sequence: TGTGCCAGCAGCGTACCCACCGGCGCGGACAGGGTTGACTACAATGAGCAGTTCTTC.

The chain combines TRBV2 with TRBJ1-2; 7 nucleotides align to TRBD1. Germline V CDR1 and CDR2: SNHLY, FYNNEI. The length of the CDR3 is 15 residues. After removal of 6 bases from V and 4 bases from J, the junction contained 11 bases not matched to a gene. This CDR3 is CASRALGQLVYGYTF. The DNA for the CDR3 is TGTGCCAGCAGGGCCCTGGGACAGCTCGTCTATGGCTACACCTTC.

The chain carries TRBV11-2 and TRBJ1-2; weak D call: TRBD1 (5 bases). Trimming removed 1 base at V and 5 bases at J, with 17 bases between. This CDR3 has 16 amino acids. Germline CDR1 SGHAT, CDR2 FQNNGV. The CDR3: CASSLVGAPRRYGYTF. The CDR3 DNA reads TGTGCCAGCAGCTTAGTAGGGGCACCCCGACGGTATGGCTACACCTTC.

The CDR3 sequence: CASSLVGAETQYF. The CDR3 region has the DNA TGTGCCAGCAGCTTAGTAGGAGCGGAGACCCAGTACTTC. The genes are TRBV13 and TRBJ2-5; no firm D call. This CDR3 has 13 amino acids. Germline V gene lookup returns CDR1 PRHDT and CDR2 FYEKMQ (reference sequence). V was pared by 1 base and J by 5 bases, with 8 bases between.

This clone was seen only a few times. The chain links TRBV4-1 to TRBJ1-1; 9 positions match TRBD1. The CDR3 runs to 14 residues. V shed 6 bases and J 3 bases; nucleotides not matched to a gene: 5. The germline V gene encodes CDR1 MGHRA and CDR2 YSYEKL. The CDR3 nucleotides are TGCGCCAGCAGTCCGGACAGGGGTTACACTGAAGCTTTCTTT. Translated, it gives CASSPDRGYTEAFF.

The chain links TRBV2 to TRBJ1-5; D is undetermined. The CDR3 is 15 amino acids. In germline, CDR1 is SNHLY, CDR2 FYNNEI. V was pared by 4 bases and J by 1 base, with 11 bases between. The CDR3 nucleotides are TGTGCCAGCAGTGTAGATTCTCTCAGCAATCAGCCCCAGCATTTT. It translates to CASSVDSLSNQPQHF.

J is TRBJ2-1 and V is TRBV7-9, with TRBD1 matching 7 bases. The J segment lost 5 bases and the V segment lost 4 bases, leaving 11 bases of the junction unmatched. Germline V CDR1 and CDR2: SEHNR, FQNEAQ (reference sequence). CDR3 length equals 16 residues. CDR3 in amino acids: CASSSSSGTDHNEQFF. CDR3 in DNA: TGTGCCAGCAGCTCGTCCTCCGGGACAGACCACAATGAGCAGTTCTTC.

This clone appeared a few times. The chain joins TRBV5-5 to TRBJ2-7; no firm D call. V was cut by 2 bases and J by 1 base, with 4 bases left in between. The CDR3 length is 12 residues. Germline CDR1 reads SGHKS; CDR2 reads YYEKEE (reference sequence). CDR3 region: CASSFRSYEQYF. CDR3 DNA: TGTGCCAGCAGCTTCAGGTCCTACGAGCAGTACTTC.

This clone occurred a few times. The chain carries TRBV10-3 and TRBJ1-5, with 9 bases matching TRBD1. Germline V gene sequence: CDR1 ENHRY, CDR2 SYGVKD. The CDR3 sequence is 12 residues long. V lost 10 bases, J lost 6 bases, and 4 bases stayed unmatched. As DNA, the CDR3 is TGTGCCACCGGACAGGGGACTCAGCCCCAGCATTTT. This sequence encodes CATGQGTQPQHF.

V and J are TRBV9 and TRBJ1-2; TRBD1 aligns across 8 bases. The CDR3 sequence is 15 residues long. V trimming: 2 bases; J trimming: 11 bases; junction bases outside the gene matches: 14. From germline, CDR1 is SGDLS and CDR2 YYNGEE. CDR3 in amino acids: CASSVETIGQGSYTF. The CDR3, as DNA: TGTGCCAGCAGCGTGGAAACAATAGGACAGGGAAGTTACACCTTC.

V and J are TRBV7-9 and TRBJ1-1, with D maybe TRBD1 (5 bases). This CDR3 spans 11 amino acids. Trimming removed 5 bases at V and 8 bases at J, with 9 bases between. The V gene's germline CDR1 is SEHNR and CDR2 FQNEAQ (reference sequence). DNA for the CDR3: TGTGCCAGCAGCCCCGACAGCGAAGCTTTCTTT. This gives the protein CASSPDSEAFF.

The rearrangement joins TRBV2 to TRBJ2-1, with 7 positions matching TRBD2. This CDR3 region has 13 residues. Germline CDR1 is SNHLY and CDR2 is FYNNEI. The junction had 2 bases not matched to a gene; V was cut back by 8 bases and J by 1 base. CDR3 protein: CASGGGSYNEQFF. In DNA, the CDR3 is TGTGCCAGCGGCGGGGGTTCCTACAATGAGCAGTTCTTC.

The V gene is TRBV14, the J gene TRBJ1-1, with D uncertain. V gave up 1 base and J gave up 8 bases, with 17 bases separating them. Germline CDR1 reads SGHDN; CDR2 reads FVKESK. This CDR3 comprises 15 residues. For the CDR3, the DNA is TGTGCCAGCAGCCAAGTTTTCCTAGGTGGAGGCGAAGCTTTCTTT. Translating it yields CASSQVFLGGGEAFF.